The clone carrying this T cell receptor beta chain was detected only a few times. Its antigen is unknown. This table comes from immunoSEQ multiplex PCR, and its TCRdb copy is limited to in-frame clones, with some not included. The data show about 40,000 clones, 81% seen once. The V and J ends lost 5 bases and 5 bases respectively, with 15 bases between them. Per germline, CDR1 SGHVS and CDR2 FNYEAQ. The CDR3 has 15 residues. The sample is drawn from a study of STAT5B mutations in CD4+ large granular lymphocyte leukemia. Findings and caveats of the study: Main leukemic clonotypes were patient-specific, but roughly 25% appeared at low frequency elsewhere.

The genes are TRBV7-6 and TRBJ2-2; D possibly corresponds to TRBD1 (5 bases). The sequenced material came from CD4+ T cells from blood buffy coats. The sequence was obtained from a human donor in good health. Written as DNA, the CDR3 is TGTGCCAGCAGCCTAGGACAATTATCTACCGGGGAGCTGTTTTTT. As protein: CASSLGQLSTGELFF.